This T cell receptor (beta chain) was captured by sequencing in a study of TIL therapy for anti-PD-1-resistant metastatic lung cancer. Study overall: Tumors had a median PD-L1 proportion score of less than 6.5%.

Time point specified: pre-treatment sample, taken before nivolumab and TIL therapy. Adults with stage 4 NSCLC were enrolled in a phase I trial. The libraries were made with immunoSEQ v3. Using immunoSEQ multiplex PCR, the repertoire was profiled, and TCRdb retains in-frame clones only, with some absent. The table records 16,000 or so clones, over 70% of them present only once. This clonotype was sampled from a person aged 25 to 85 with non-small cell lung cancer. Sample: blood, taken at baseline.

The CDR3 protein is CAGALGRGHSDGYTF. CDR3 DNA: TGTGCCGGGGCGTTGGGCAGGGGGCATTCTGATGGCTACACCTTC. The chain recombines TRBV6-1 with TRBJ1-2; 8 bases are shared with TRBD1. The ends lost 11 bases at V and 6 bases at J; junction bases unmatched: 17. Germline V lookup: CDR1 MNHNS, CDR2 SASEGT. This CDR3 spans 15 amino acids.